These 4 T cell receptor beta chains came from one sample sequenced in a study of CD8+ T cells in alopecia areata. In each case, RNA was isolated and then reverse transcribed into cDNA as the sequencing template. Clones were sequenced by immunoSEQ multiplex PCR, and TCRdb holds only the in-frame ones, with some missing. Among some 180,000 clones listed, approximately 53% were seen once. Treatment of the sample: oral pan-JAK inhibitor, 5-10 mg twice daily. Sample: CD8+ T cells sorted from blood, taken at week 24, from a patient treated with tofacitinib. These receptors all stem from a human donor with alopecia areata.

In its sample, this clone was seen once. DNA of the CDR3: TGTGCCAGCAGTTTAAACTGGGCGGAGTCCTACAATGAGCAGTTCTTC. It codes for CASSLNWAESYNEQFF. The chain is built from TRBV27 and TRBJ2-1; D is undetermined. The CDR3 contains 16 residues. Germline V lookup: CDR1 MNHEY, CDR2 SMNVEV (reference sequence). The ends were cut back, 2 bases at V and 1 base at J, with 12 bases in the middle.

The CDR3 DNA sequence: TGCGCCAGCAGCTTGCCGAGCTCCTACAATGAGCAGTTCTTC. Translating it yields CASSLPSSYNEQFF. This sequence joins TRBV5-1 and TRBJ2-1; no firm D call. V was trimmed by 1 base and J by 0 bases, leaving 5 bases between them. Germline V gene data show CDR1 as SGHRS and CDR2 as YFSETQ. The CDR3 spans 14 residues.

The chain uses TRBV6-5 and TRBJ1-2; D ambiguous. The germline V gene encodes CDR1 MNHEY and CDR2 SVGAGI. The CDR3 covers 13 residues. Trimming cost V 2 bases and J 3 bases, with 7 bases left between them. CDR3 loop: CASSYHPHYGYTF. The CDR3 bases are TGTGCCAGCAGTTACCATCCGCACTATGGCTACACCTTC.

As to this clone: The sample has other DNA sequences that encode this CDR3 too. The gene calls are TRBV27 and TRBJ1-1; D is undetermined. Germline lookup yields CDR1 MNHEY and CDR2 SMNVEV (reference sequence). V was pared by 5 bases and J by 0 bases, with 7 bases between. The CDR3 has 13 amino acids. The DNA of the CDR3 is TGTGCCAGCAGTCTGTCACTGAACACTGAAGCTTTCTTT. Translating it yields CASSLSLNTEAFF.